The 16 T cell receptor beta chains below were found in one sample sequenced in a study of a mutant IDH1 vaccine in newly diagnosed glioma. Antigens of these TCRs are unknown. Profiled with immunoSEQ multiplex PCR; TCRdb holds only in-frame clones, not every one. This sample yields around 30,000 clones, of which around 80% are seen a single time; roughly 8.2% belongs to the top ten. Time point reported: week 23, last vaccination. Vaccination used 300 ug of mutant IDH1 20-mer peptide per dose, with topical imiquimod. This sample comprised PBMCs, obtained from a glioma patient whose treatment included an IDH1 peptide vaccine. The receptors were gathered from a woman under 30 with glioma.

This rearrangement joins TRBV4-3 to TRBJ1-1; D gene uncertain. V lost 2 bases to trimming and J lost 0 bases, with 4 bases between them. The length of the CDR3 is 13 residues. CDR1 and CDR2 (germline): LGHNA, YSLEER. The CDR3 loop is CASSQTMNTEAFF. DNA for the CDR3: TGCGCCAGCAGCCAAACCATGAACACTGAAGCTTTCTTT.

The chain carries TRBV2 and TRBJ1-1, with no clear D. Germline values: CDR1 SNHLY, CDR2 FYNNEI. The CDR3 is 14 residues long. Trimming took 4 bases from V and 0 from J, leaving 9 bases between them. CDR3 loop: CASSGGILNTEAFF. CDR3 bases: TGTGCCAGCAGTGGAGGAATTCTGAACACTGAAGCTTTCTTT. The full variable domain, in which reference TRBV2 and TRBJ1-1 provide the parts outside the CDR3, is EPEVTQTPSHQVTQMGQEVILRCVPISNHLYFYWYRQILGQKVEFLVSFYNNEISEKSEIFDDQFSVERPDGSNFTLKIRSTKLEDSAMYFCASSGGILNTEAFFGQGTRLTVV.

This chain links TRBV7-8 with TRBJ2-1, with TRBD2 identical over 7 bases. CDR3 length: 16 residues. J was trimmed by 4 bases and V by 1 base; bases with no gene match: 7. Per the germline V gene, CDR1 is SGHVS and CDR2 is FQNEAQ. The CDR3 DNA is TGTGCCAGCAGCTTAGAGCGGTCTAGCGGATACAATGAGCAGTTCTTC. Translating gives CASSLERSSGYNEQFF.

The chain carries TRBV6-1 and TRBJ2-1; D not certain. The CDR3 totals 13 residues. V lost 7 bases and J 10 bases, leaving 17 bases between the germline ends. Germline V lookup: CDR1 MNHNS, CDR2 SASEGT. The CDR3 DNA follows: TGTGCCAGCAACGTCGGCCCCCTACGCGAGCAGTTCTTC. This gives the protein CASNVGPLREQFF.

This clone turned up a few times. The genes are TRBV11-3 and TRBJ1-1; the match to TRBD1 covers 10 bases. The CDR3 spans 14 residues. V lost 5 bases and J lost 6; bases outside the gene matches: 6. Per germline, CDR1 SGHNT and CDR2 YENEEA. CDR3 sequence: CASSLTGGIAEAFF. The CDR3 bases are TGTGCCAGCAGCCTGACAGGGGGCATTGCTGAAGCTTTCTTT.

V is TRBV4-3 and J is TRBJ1-2; no clear D. This CDR3 region has 16 residues. V gave up 1 base and J gave up 4 bases, with 16 bases separating them. Germline values: CDR1 LGHNA, CDR2 YSLEER. The DNA for the CDR3 is TGCGCCAGCAGCCAAGTTTGGGCGCACCGGGGCTATGGCTACACCTTC. It yields the protein CASSQVWAHRGYGYTF.

This clone was counted a few times. V gene TRBV2 combines with J gene TRBJ2-1; 8 positions agree with TRBD2. This CDR3 contains 17 residues. Unmatched junction bases numbered 14, after V lost 0 bases and J lost 10 bases. From germline, CDR1 is SNHLY and CDR2 FYNNEI. The CDR3 region has the DNA TGTGCCAGCAGTGAAGCGCTGGGACTAGGAGGCAGTCGGGAGCAGTTCTTC. This sequence encodes CASSEALGLGGSREQFF.

The genes are TRBV2 and TRBJ2-5; 15 bases are a match to TRBD2. CDR1 is SNHLY and CDR2 is FYNNEI in the germline V gene. V lost 6 bases, J lost 4 bases, and 6 bases stayed unmatched. The CDR3 consists of 16 residues. CDR3 region: CASRGLAGGPRETQYF. The DNA of the CDR3 is TGTGCCAGCAGGGGACTAGCGGGGGGCCCTCGAGAGACCCAGTACTTC.

V and J are TRBV25-1 and TRBJ1-6; 10 bases align to TRBD1. The CDR3 runs to 15 residues. The germline V gene encodes CDR1 MGHDK and CDR2 SYGVNS. Trimming took 2 bases from V and 9 from J; bases not matched to a gene: 4. The DNA of the CDR3 is TGTGCCAGCAGTGAAAAAGGGACAGGGGTTTCACCCCTCCACTTT. Encoded protein: CASSEKGTGVSPLHF.

The chain couples TRBV14 to TRBJ2-1; D is unclear. CDR1 is SGHDN and CDR2 is FVKESK in the germline V gene. Deletions cut 0 bases from V and 7 bases from J, with 19 bases between. This CDR3 is 17 amino acids long. Written as DNA, the CDR3 is TGTGCCAGCAGCCAAGATGTCTCCGGTCGCAGTCGGAATGAGCAGTTCTTC. It translates to CASSQDVSGRSRNEQFF. The full variable domain, with the rest looked up from reference TRBV14 and TRBJ2-1, is EAGVTQFPSHSVIEKGQTVTLRCDPISGHDNLYWYRRVMGKEIKFLLHFVKESKQDESGMPNNRFLAERTGGTYSTLKVQPAELEDSGVYFCASSQDVSGRSRNEQFFGPGTRLTVL.

The chain couples TRBV9 to TRBJ1-1; weak D call: TRBD1 (6 bases). Germline CDR1 and CDR2: SGDLS and YYNGEE. V lost 3 bases, J lost 6 bases, and 21 bases lay in between. This CDR3 region has 16 residues. Here the CDR3 reads CASSATGLRIGAEAFF. The CDR3 nucleotides are TGTGCCAGCAGCGCTACAGGGCTTCGCATTGGGGCTGAAGCTTTCTTT.

The chain joins TRBV29-1 to TRBJ2-5, with TRBD2 matching 7 bases. V lost 3 bases, J lost 0 bases, and 13 bases stayed unmatched. The CDR3 extends over 17 amino acids. Germline V gene data show CDR1 as SQVTM and CDR2 as ANQGSEA. The CDR3, as DNA: TGCAGCGTTGATGGTATGGCGGGAGATCCGTACCAAGAGACCCAGTACTTC. Residues: CSVDGMAGDPYQETQYF.

This clone was seen only once. V gene TRBV6-4 combines with J gene TRBJ2-3; TRBD2 aligns across 7 bases. Trimming took 3 bases from V and 6 from J; bases not matched to a gene: 9. The CDR3 totals 15 residues. CDR1 is MRHNA and CDR2 is SNTAGT in the germline V gene. Here the CDR3 DNA reads TGTGCCAGCAGTGATCGGGCGGGAGTTTTTGATACGCAGTATTTT. Translation: CASSDRAGVFDTQYF.

Comments on this clone: This may arise from a read error, as a much more abundant clone is one base away. This CDR3 is missing its conserved last phenylalanine or tryptophan, likely due to a read error. The gene calls are TRBV20-1 and TRBJ1-1; no firm D call. Trimming stripped 4 bases from V and 7 bases from J, with 10 bases between. CDR1 and CDR2 (germline): DFQATT, SNEGSKA (reference sequence). This CDR3 spans 11 amino acids. In DNA, the CDR3 is TGCAGTGCTAAGGTGGACGGTGAAGCTTTCTCT. Translated: CSAKVDGEAFS.

V and J are TRBV5-4 and TRBJ2-7; 7 positions agree with TRBD1. The CDR3 totals 14 residues. Per the germline V gene, CDR1 is SGHNT and CDR2 is YYREEE (reference sequence). V was pared by 0 bases and J by 3 bases, with 3 bases of the junction left unmatched. CDR3 bases: TGTGCCAGCAGCTTGGAGGGGGCGTACTACGAGCAGTACTTC. Amino acids: CASSLEGAYYEQYF.

The CDR3 spells CSADRGNTIYF. The CDR3 region has the DNA TGCAGTGCCGATCGAGGAAACACCATATATTTT. The V gene is TRBV20-1, the J gene TRBJ1-3; D is undetermined. CDR1 is DFQATT, CDR2 SNEGSKA, per germline (reference sequence). The CDR3 runs 11 residues. Trimming pared 6 bases from V and 4 bases from J, leaving 7 bases between.